Following are 30 T cell receptor beta chains from one sample sequenced in a study of T cells in Graves' hyperthyroidism and ophthalmopathy (dated by TCRdb to between 2018 and 2020). Library preparation was by multiplex PCR. TCRdb records Illumina HiSeq 2000 as the sequencer. Amplification of TCR beta CDR3 regions was carried out from RNA transcripts. The TCR CDR3 was subjected to a first round of RT-PCR using the HTBI primer set and the Qiagen OneStep RT-PCR kit. The raw public reads went through TCRdb reprocessing: fastp at Q25, MiXCR clone calling, in-frame beta chains kept. Each CDR3 protein gets just one entry, which takes the most common genes and DNA from the rows behind it. Within this sample are 200,000 to 250,000 distinct CDR3 sequences, with roughly 15% of them counted one time only. The top ten clones comprise more than 25% of the sample. Sequenced material: blood. The receptors were sampled from a woman aged 18-35 years with Graves' ophthalmopathy.

To note about this clonotype: A much larger clonotype is one base distant, so this may be a read error. No conserved phenylalanine or tryptophan is present at the end of the CDR3, so a read error is the likely explanation. The chain combines TRBV5-1 with TRBJ2-7; 7 bases agree with TRBD2. V lost 2 bases and J lost 0; bases outside the gene matches: 8. Germline values: CDR1 SGHRS, CDR2 YFSETQ. The CDR3 loop spans 16 amino acids. This CDR3 is CASSLRPGGSSYEQYS. The DNA of the CDR3 is TGCGCCAGCAGCTTAAGGCCGGGCGGGAGCTCCTACGAGCAGTACTCC.

This clonotype was seen repeatedly, ten times or more. The genes are TRBV6-9 and TRBJ1-6; 7 bases align to TRBD1. Germline V gene data show CDR1 as MNHGY and CDR2 as SVAAGI. V lost 6 bases, J lost 5 bases, and 4 bases stayed unmatched. The length of the CDR3 is 14 residues. Written as DNA, the CDR3 is TGTGCCAGCAGGACCGGGACAGATAATTCACCCCTCCACTTT. Residues: CASRTGTDNSPLHF.

This clonotype was recorded at least ten times. This chain uses TRBV20-1 with TRBJ2-5, with TRBD2 identical over 13 bases. The germline V gene has CDR1 DFQATT and CDR2 SNEGSKA (reference sequence). The CDR3 loop spans 15 amino acids. The V segment lost 5 bases and the J segment 1 base; nucleotides outside the gene matches: 4. CDR3 bases: TGCAGTGCTTCCCGACTAGCGGGAGGCCAAGAGACCCAGTACTTC. The encoded protein is CSASRLAGGQETQYF.

This clonotype was counted ten times or more. The gene calls are TRBV28 and TRBJ2-7, with a weak D call TRBD1 (6 bases). V lost 2 bases to trimming and J lost 3 bases, with 14 bases between them. The V gene's germline CDR1 is MDHEN and CDR2 SYDVKM. This CDR3 is 15 amino acids long. CDR3 residues: CASSLLGQYNYEQYF. The CDR3 DNA sequence: TGTGCCAGCAGTTTACTAGGACAGTATAACTACGAGCAGTACTTC. The full variable domain, its missing parts supplied by reference TRBV28 and TRBJ2-7, is DVKVTQSSRYLVKRTGEKVFLECVQDMDHENMFWYRQDPGLGLRLIYFSYDVKMKEKGDIPEGYSVSREKKERFSLILESASTNQTSMYLCASSLLGQYNYEQYFGPGTRLTVT.

This chain links TRBV9 with TRBJ2-1; 7 nucleotides align to TRBD1. From germline, CDR1 is SGDLS and CDR2 YYNGEE. This CDR3 spans 15 amino acids. V was clipped by 0 bases and J by 7 bases; unmatched bases: 7. This CDR3 reads CASSVDGRGNNEQFF. The CDR3 nucleotides are TGTGCCAGCAGCGTAGACGGCAGGGGGAATAATGAGCAGTTCTTC.

This chain joins TRBV9 and TRBJ1-3, with D possibly matching TRBD1 (5 bases). The CDR3 has 14 amino acids. CDR1 SGDLS and CDR2 YYNGEE come from the germline V gene. Trimming removed 2 bases from V and 2 bases from J, with 8 bases in between. CDR3 amino acids: CASSVGGTGNTIYF. CDR3 nucleotide sequence: TGTGCCAGCAGCGTCGGGGGTACTGGAAACACCATATATTTT.

This clonotype was observed many times. The chain combines TRBV6-2 or TRBV6-3 with TRBJ2-3; unclear D gene. The CDR3 is 15 amino acids. V was cut by 0 bases and J by 0 bases, with 7 bases left in between. Germline loops: CDR1 MNHEY, CDR2 SVGEGT. The CDR3 loop is CASSYSVTSTDTQYF. The CDR3 nucleotides are TGTGCCAGCAGTTACTCAGTCACTAGCACAGATACGCAGTATTTT.

In this sample, this clonotype turned up a few times. A much larger clone differs from this one at a single base, so this may be a read error. V and J are TRBV7-2 and TRBJ2-5; TRBD2 matches at 8 bases. Germline V gene lookup returns CDR1 SGHTA and CDR2 FQGNSA. This CDR3 has 14 amino acids. CDR3 nucleotide sequence: TGTGCCAGCAGCTTAGGCGGGAGGACAGAGACCCGGTACTTC. The encoded protein is CASSLGGRTETRYF.

This clonotype was found many times. The chain employs TRBV28 and TRBJ2-3; maybe TRBD2 (6 bases). Trimming left V 4 bases short and J 0 bases short, with 8 bases between. The V gene's germline CDR1 is MDHEN and CDR2 SYDVKM. CDR3 length equals 14 residues. CDR3 in DNA: TGTGCCAGCAGTTGGGACTCTAGCACAGATACGCAGTATTTT. It codes for CASSWDSSTDTQYF.

In this sample, this clonotype turned up many times. J is TRBJ1-2 and V is TRBV28; the D gene is possibly TRBD1 (6 bases). The CDR3 consists of 16 residues. Trimming pared 2 bases from V and 2 bases from J, leaving 15 bases between. Germline lookup yields CDR1 MDHEN and CDR2 SYDVKM. The chain's CDR3 is CASSLGGLDGNYGYTF. CDR3 bases: TGTGCCAGCAGTTTAGGGGGGCTGGATGGGAACTATGGCTACACCTTC.

This clonotype was counted ten times or more. The J gene is TRBJ1-2, the V gene TRBV7-9; D gene ambiguous. Germline loops: CDR1 SEHNR, CDR2 FQNEAQ (reference sequence). The V and J ends lost 5 bases and 4 bases respectively, with 14 bases between them. The length of the CDR3 is 14 residues. CDR3 DNA sequence: TGTGCCAGCAGCGCCGTCGGAGCTAGCTATGGCTACACCTTC. Translation: CASSAVGASYGYTF.

This clonotype was counted at least ten times. J is TRBJ1-1 and V is TRBV20-1; tentatively, D is TRBD1 (6 bases). This CDR3 region has 13 residues. Germline-derived CDR1 and CDR2 are DFQATT and SNEGSKA (reference sequence). V lost 3 bases and J 3 bases, leaving 11 bases between the germline ends. CDR3 in amino acids: CSARGGGDTEAFF. The CDR3 DNA reads as TGCAGTGCTAGGGGGGGGGGCGACACTGAAGCTTTCTTT.

Ten or more counts support this clonotype. This rearrangement joins TRBV28 to TRBJ2-7; D unclear. Trimming shortened V by 3 bases and J by 3 bases, and 6 bases separated the two germline ends. Germline V lookup: CDR1 MDHEN, CDR2 SYDVKM. The CDR3 runs 12 residues. CDR3 coding DNA: TGTGCCAGCAGTTTCCCCGACTACGAGCAGTACTTC. Encoded protein: CASSFPDYEQYF.

This clonotype was found many times. The chain carries TRBV28 and TRBJ1-2; D is unclear. The V gene's germline CDR1 is MDHEN and CDR2 SYDVKM. V dropped 2 bases and J dropped 4 bases, with 8 bases sitting between them. The CDR3 runs 13 residues. Written as DNA, the CDR3 is TGTGCCAGCAGTTTAGGAGATCTCTATGGCTACACCTTC. Protein product: CASSLGDLYGYTF.

The sample holds many counts of this clonotype. The chain is built from TRBV3-1 and TRBJ1-2; the D is unclear. The V gene lost 2 bases and the J gene lost 8 bases, with 15 bases spanning the gap. The CDR3 length is 14 residues. In germline, CDR1 is LGHDT, CDR2 YNNKEL (reference sequence). CDR3 sequence (DNA): TGTGCCAGCAGCCAAATAAGGAACGGCGGCGGCTACACCTTC. Protein: CASSQIRNGGGYTF.

The table lists this clonotype with many counts. The chain uses TRBV7-8 and TRBJ1-2, with 9 nucleotides matching TRBD1. V shed 0 bases, J shed 4 bases, and the junction held 3 bases outside the gene matches. This CDR3 has 15 residues. Germline values: CDR1 SGHVS, CDR2 FQNEAQ. The CDR3 bases are TGTGCCAGCAGCTTAGCCGACAGGGGGGGCTATGGCTACACCTTC. Translation gives CASSLADRGGYGYTF.

This sequence joins TRBV9 and TRBJ2-3, with D perhaps TRBD2 (6 bases). This CDR3 contains 16 residues. With 0 bases removed from V and 8 bases from J, the gap between germline ends came to 19 bases. Germline V gene data show CDR1 as SGDLS and CDR2 as YYNGEE. This CDR3 is CASSVAEGGGQGTQYF. CDR3 bases: TGTGCCAGCAGCGTAGCGGAGGGAGGAGGCCAAGGTACGCAGTATTTT.

The chain recombines TRBV20-1 with TRBJ2-7; 9 positions match TRBD2. The CDR3 is 14 residues long. Germline V gene sequence: CDR1 DFQATT, CDR2 SNEGSKA (reference sequence). Trimming at V came to 3 bases and at J to 3 bases, leaving 6 bases not matched to a gene. The CDR3 DNA is TGCAGTGCTAGTGGTAGCGGGGGCCACTACGAGCAGTACTTC. Its protein is CSASGSGGHYEQYF.

This clonotype has ten or more counts. The V and J genes are TRBV18 and TRBJ2-3; no clear D gene. This CDR3 is 13 amino acids long. V lost 4 bases, J lost 0 bases, and 5 bases lay in between. Germline values: CDR1 KGHSH, CDR2 LQKENI. The CDR3 DNA reads as TGTGCCAGCTCACGCTCAAGCACAGATACGCAGTATTTT. As protein: CASSRSSTDTQYF.

This clonotype showed up many times. CDR3 nucleotides: TGTGCCAGCAGTTTCGCAGGGGGCGGGTATGGCTACACCTTC. The encoded protein is CASSFAGGGYGYTF. J is TRBJ1-2 and V is TRBV7-9; 8 bases agree with TRBD1. The J segment lost 5 bases and the V segment lost 6 bases, leaving 8 bases of the junction unmatched. CDR1 and CDR2 from the germline V gene are SEHNR and FQNEAQ (reference sequence). This CDR3 has 14 residues.

The chain carries TRBV20-1 and TRBJ2-3, with a weak D call TRBD2 (7 bases). V lost 2 bases, J lost 5 bases, and 11 bases lay in between. Germline CDR1 reads DFQATT; CDR2 reads SNEGSKA (reference sequence). The CDR3 length is 13 residues. The chain's CDR3 is CSARRGAVDTQYF. The CDR3 DNA sequence: TGCAGTGCTAGACGGGGGGCGGTAGATACGCAGTATTTT.

This clonotype has a count of ten or more. The genes are TRBV20-1 and TRBJ2-7; TRBD2 aligns across 15 bases. After removal of 5 bases from V and 4 bases from J, the junction contained 9 bases not matched to a gene. Germline loops: CDR1 DFQATT, CDR2 SNEGSKA (reference sequence). This CDR3 region has 16 residues. CDR3 coding DNA: TGCAGTGCTCCCACCGGGACTAGCGGGAGGAGATACGAGCAGTACTTC. Translating it yields CSAPTGTSGRRYEQYF.

The table lists this clonotype with many counts. The chain employs TRBV14 and TRBJ1-1; no reliable D call. V was pared by 0 bases and J by 4 bases, with 12 bases between. The V gene's germline CDR1 is SGHDN and CDR2 FVKESK. The CDR3 totals 15 residues. CDR3 nucleotides: TGTGCCAGCAGCCAAGAGATGGGATCTCTCACTGAAGCTTTCTTT. Protein sequence: CASSQEMGSLTEAFF. Full variable domain (missing parts from reference TRBV14 and TRBJ1-1): EAGVTQFPSHSVIEKGQTVTLRCDPISGHDNLYWYRRVMGKEIKFLLHFVKESKQDESGMPNNRFLAERTGGTYSTLKVQPAELEDSGVYFCASSQEMGSLTEAFFGQGTRLTVV.

This clonotype was counted only a few times. The chain has TRBV20-1 and TRBJ2-2, with D hard to call. This CDR3 region has 14 residues. V was clipped by 5 bases and J by 1 base, with 11 bases between them. CDR1 is DFQATT, CDR2 SNEGSKA, per germline (reference sequence). Here the CDR3 reads CSASASENTGELFF. The CDR3 DNA is TGCAGTGCTTCTGCTTCAGAGAACACCGGGGAGCTGTTTTTT.

A word on this clonotype: The junction and the germline gene differ at one end; a read error may be behind it. V usage is TRBV10-2 and J usage is TRBJ2-1; D call uncertain. Germline-derived CDR1 and CDR2 are WSHSY and SAAADI. The CDR3 contains 13 residues. The CDR3 DNA reads TGCGTCAGCGTGGCCCCACTGAACAATGAGCAGTTCTTC. It translates to CVSVAPLNNEQFF.

The chain links TRBV28 to TRBJ2-5; TRBD1 agrees at 7 bases. The germline CDR1 and CDR2 sequences are MDHEN and SYDVKM. This CDR3 contains 15 residues. V shed 4 bases and J 3 bases; nucleotides not matched to a gene: 8. The CDR3, as DNA: TGTGCCAGCAGTTCTCTCGGGACAGCGAAAGAGACCCAGTACTTC. Its translation: CASSSLGTAKETQYF. The full variable domain, in which reference TRBV28 and TRBJ2-5 provide the parts outside the CDR3, is DVKVTQSSRYLVKRTGEKVFLECVQDMDHENMFWYRQDPGLGLRLIYFSYDVKMKEKGDIPEGYSVSREKKERFSLILESASTNQTSMYLCASSSLGTAKETQYFGPGTRLLVL.

This clonotype was counted ten times or more. The chain has TRBV10-3 and TRBJ1-2; a possible D gene is TRBD1 (5 bases). CDR3 size: 15 residues. V was cut by 4 bases and J by 14 bases, with 26 bases left in between. From germline, CDR1 is ENHRY and CDR2 SYGVKD. The CDR3 loop reads CAISASGPAALGGTF. The CDR3 nucleotides are TGTGCCATCAGTGCATCCGGGCCTGCCGCTCTCGGGGGTACCTTC.

This clonotype was recorded at least ten times. This chain joins TRBV4-2 and TRBJ2-7; 11 nucleotides agree with TRBD2. The CDR3 has 15 amino acids. With 3 bases clipped from V and 3 bases from J, the junction kept 4 bases outside the gene matches. The germline V gene has CDR1 LGHNA and CDR2 YNFKEQ. This CDR3 is CASSHVAGGDYEQYF. The DNA for the CDR3 is TGTGCCAGCAGCCACGTAGCGGGAGGGGACTACGAGCAGTACTTC.

This clonotype has ten or more counts. This sequence joins TRBV28 and TRBJ2-7; D is ambiguous. The CDR3 sequence is 12 residues long. V was pared by 6 bases and J by 3 bases, with 9 bases between. Germline CDR1 and CDR2: MDHEN and SYDVKM. DNA of the CDR3: TGTGCCAGCAGCCGCGCCGGCTACGAGCAGTACTTC. This translates into CASSRAGYEQYF.

V and J are TRBV2 and TRBJ1-1, with 7 bases lining up with TRBD1. The germline gives CDR1 SNHLY, CDR2 FYNNEI. With V trimmed by 4 bases and J by 0 bases, 5 bases remained unmatched. The CDR3 length is 15 residues. The CDR3 bases are TGTGCCAGCAGTGTAGGGGGCTCGATGAACACTGAAGCTTTCTTT. This codes for CASSVGGSMNTEAFF.